This TCR beta chain was obtained from a study of blood T cell repertoires in COVID-19. Study details: Sites across the United States, Italy and Spain contributed samples from acute and convalescent COVID-19. T cells, B-cell-depleted T cells, or PBMCs supplied cDNA or gDNA.

Unmatched junction bases numbered 5, after V lost 2 bases and J lost 5 bases. This CDR3 is built from 15 residues. Germline CDR1 MDHEN, CDR2 SYDVKM. Patients of the Seattle cohort, enrolled during active infection, were followed longitudinally. Per the original data handling: Estimates of nucleated cell counts were drawn from the amplification of reference gene primers. Clones were read by immunoSEQ multiplex PCR, and TCRdb kept only the in-frame ones, dropping some. The V and J calls and clone size are taken from that table; D and trimming were inferred from the DNA. The table has a few hundred thousand clones, approximately 89% seen once.

The chain is built from TRBV28 and TRBJ2-3; 9 bases fit TRBD1. The sample consisted of peripheral blood. This clonotype was obtained from a woman in her thirties with COVID-19, enrolled during active disease. Here the CDR3 reads CASSLGTGRIDTQYF. The CDR3 region has the DNA TGTGCCAGCAGTTTAGGGACAGGGAGGATAGATACGCAGTATTTT.